The 14 T cell receptor beta chains in this list originate from one sample, sequenced in a study of blood T cell repertoires in COVID-19. Here immunoSEQ multiplex PCR was the method, and the copy in TCRdb shows in-frame clones only, minus some. The sample has just over 250,000 clones; about 86% are singletons. Specimen: PBMCs or T cells enriched from blood (not recorded which). The receptors derive from a man aged 30-40 years with acute COVID-19.

This clone was observed a single time. The V and J genes are TRBV11-3 and TRBJ1-2; 8 bases match TRBD1. Losses at the gene ends were 5 bases for V and 13 bases for J; bases not matched to a gene: 9. Germline CDR1 and CDR2: SGHNT and YENEEA. This CDR3 is 12 amino acids long. The CDR3 DNA sequence: TGTGCCAGCAGCGCGGCGGACAGGGCGACCACCTTC. Translated: CASSAADRATTF.

This clone came up once. This chain uses TRBV7-6 with TRBJ1-3; D not certain. There are 15 residues in the CDR3. From germline, CDR1 is SGHVS and CDR2 FNYEAQ. The V end was cut by 5 bases, the J end by 0 bases, with 11 bases between. The CDR3 region has the DNA TGTGCCAGCAGCCCTACAGCTGCCTCTGGAAACACCATATATTTT. Encoded protein: CASSPTAASGNTIYF.

The chain uses TRBV28 and TRBJ2-3; D gene ambiguous. The CDR3 loop spans 17 amino acids. V lost 5 bases to trimming and J lost 4 bases, with 22 bases between them. The germline gives CDR1 MDHEN, CDR2 SYDVKM. DNA of the CDR3: TGTGCCAGCAGTCCTTCCTTAATCAGGTTTTCGGCAGATACGCAGTATTTT. As protein: CASSPSLIRFSADTQYF.

The V gene is TRBV7-2, the J gene TRBJ2-2, with a tentative D call TRBD2 (5 bases). Trimming removed 1 base at V and 8 bases at J, with 14 bases between. The CDR3 consists of 15 residues. The germline CDR1 and CDR2 sequences are SGHTA and FQGNSA. The CDR3 DNA sequence: TGTGCCAGCAGCTTAGTTAACGAGGGTTATGGGGAGCTGTTTTTT. It translates to CASSLVNEGYGELFF. The full variable domain, its missing parts supplied by reference TRBV7-2 and TRBJ2-2, is GAGVSQSPSNKVTEKGKDVELRCDPISGHTALYWYRQSLGQGLEFLIYFQGNSAPDKSGLPSDRFSAERTGGSVSTLTIQRTQQEDSAVYLCASSLVNEGYGELFFGEGSRLTVL.

This chain joins TRBV4-1 and TRBJ1-4; the D is unclear. Per germline, CDR1 MGHRA and CDR2 YSYEKL. V lost 2 bases and J 5 bases, leaving 12 bases between the germline ends. The CDR3 consists of 15 residues. DNA for the CDR3: TGCGCCAGCAGCCAAACAGTAAACGAAAATGAAAAACTGTTTTTT. Amino acids: CASSQTVNENEKLFF.

The chain joins TRBV3-1 (or the pseudogene TRBV3-2) to TRBJ2-7, with TRBD1 identical over 11 bases. CDR1 LGHDT and CDR2 YNNKEL come from the germline V gene (reference sequence). CDR3 length: 19 residues. V lost 4 bases and J lost 1; bases outside the gene matches: 15. Here the CDR3 DNA reads TGTGCCAGCAGCCCGATACCGGGACAGGGGGACCTAAAGTCCTACGAGCAGTACGTC. Translating gives CASSPIPGQGDLKSYEQYV.

The gene calls are TRBV5-1 and TRBJ1-1, with D possibly matching TRBD1 (5 bases). V lost 0 bases, J lost 11 bases, and 20 bases lay in between. Per germline, CDR1 SGHRS and CDR2 YFSETQ. This CDR3 is built from 15 residues. The CDR3 loop reads CASSLAVGSQGLAFF. The DNA for the CDR3 is TGCGCCAGCAGCTTGGCCGTTGGATCTCAGGGATTGGCTTTCTTT.

This chain links TRBV18 with TRBJ1-1, with D tentatively TRBD1 (5 bases). CDR1 is KGHSH and CDR2 is LQKENI in the germline V gene. The V end was cut by 4 bases, the J end by 1 base, with 10 bases between. The CDR3 is 14 amino acids. The CDR3 loop reads CASSRGRPNTEAFF. CDR3 nucleotide sequence: TGTGCCAGCTCACGGGGCAGACCGAACACTGAAGCTTTCTTT.

This chain joins TRBV19 and TRBJ1-5, with D maybe TRBD1 (5 bases). Germline assignment: CDR1 LNHDA and CDR2 SQIVND (reference sequence). This CDR3 spans 14 amino acids. Deletions cut 6 bases from V and 5 bases from J, with 14 bases between. CDR3 sequence: CASRTYRGDQPQHF. Here the CDR3 DNA reads TGTGCCAGTAGAACTTATAGGGGCGATCAGCCCCAGCATTTT.

The chain joins TRBV4-1 to TRBJ2-3, with 9 bases lining up with TRBD2. Germline-derived CDR1 and CDR2 are MGHRA and YSYEKL. This CDR3 region has 14 residues. The V and J ends lost 0 bases and 5 bases, in that order; junction bases with no gene match: 0. The CDR3 region has the DNA TGCGCCAGCAGCCAAGAGCGGGGGGGAGATACGCAGTATTTT. It yields the protein CASSQERGGDTQYF.

The chain employs TRBV23-1 and TRBJ2-7; TRBD1 aligns across 7 bases. TRBV23-1 is an ORF; its function is uncertain. The CDR3 contains 16 residues. Losses at the gene ends were 7 bases for V and 2 bases for J; bases not matched to a gene: 14. The CDR3 spells CASTLCILTGPYEQYV. The CDR3 DNA is TGCGCCAGCACCCTCTGTATCCTGACAGGGCCCTACGAGCAGTACGTC.

V and J are TRBV12-3 or TRBV12-4 and TRBJ2-1; D remains unclear. V was clipped by 3 bases and J by 9 bases, with 6 bases between them. CDR3 length equals 11 residues. The chain's CDR3 is CASSFAVEQFF. CDR3 nucleotides: TGTGCCAGCAGTTTTGCGGTTGAGCAGTTCTTC.

The CDR3 nucleotides read TGTGCCAGCAGCCTCCCGGGACAGGGGGCAGATACGCAGTATTTT. It specifies CASSLPGQGADTQYF. The V and J genes are TRBV27 and TRBJ2-3; 11 bases are a match to TRBD1. V shed 6 bases, J shed 4 bases, and the junction held 6 bases outside the gene matches. The CDR3 consists of 15 residues. The germline CDR1 and CDR2 sequences are MNHEY and SMNVEV (reference sequence).

The genes are TRBV6-4 and TRBJ2-7, with D maybe TRBD1 (5 bases). CDR1 is MRHNA and CDR2 is SNTAGT in the germline V gene. V lost 2 bases and J 8 bases, leaving 7 bases between the germline ends. The CDR3 extends over 11 amino acids. The CDR3, as DNA: TGTGCCAGCAGTGACCGGACAAAGCAGTACGTC. Its protein is CASSDRTKQYV.